The rows below give T cell receptor beta chains drawn from one sample of a study of T-cell memory formation after mild COVID-19. MiXCR, applied by TCRdb to the 5' RACE reads, yields one record per CDR3 protein. The data contain roughly 350,000 distinct CDR3 sequences, approximately 15% of them singletons. The sample comprised PBMCs or a T cell subset sorted from them (not recorded which). These receptors came from a man aged 18 to 29 who had mild COVID-19 (a few samples of this study predate the infection). Cell type and time point are not known. Each CDR3 is given with its conserved first and last residue.

cdr3_length | j_call | v_call | cdr3_aa
14 | TRBJ1-1 | TRBV7-2 | CASSLGFSRAEAFF
14 | TRBJ1-1 | TRBV3-1 | CASSQVPVNTEAFF
15 | TRBJ1-1 | TRBV4-3 | CASSPSQGLNTEAFF
14 | TRBJ1-1 | TRBV20-1 | CSARSRVTGTEAFF
15 | TRBJ2-1 | TRBV7-7 | CASSLEAGGSNEQFF
13 | TRBJ2-7 | TRBV5-4 | CASSMGQLYEQYF
16 | TRBJ2-5 | TRBV4-3 | CASSQEGTSPGGTQYF
17 | TRBJ1-5 | TRBV12-3/TRBV12-4 | CASSSRGSAHSNQPQHF
16 | TRBJ2-1 | TRBV4-3 | CASSQGLAGLGNEQFF
17 | TRBJ1-1 | TRBV4-3 | CASSHLRGLGGDTEAFF
15 | TRBJ1-5 | TRBV5-5 | CASSAGATGNQPQHF
15 | TRBJ1-2 | TRBV7-8 | CASSTQRGIRYGYTF
15 | TRBJ1-6 | TRBV4-1 | CASSQGAGGRTPLHF
17 | TRBJ1-3 | TRBV7-6 | CASSLRTPQNSGNTIYF
15 | TRBJ1-5 | TRBV7-2 | CASSLAVEGSQPQHF
13 | TRBJ2-5 | TRBV6-2/TRBV6-3 | CASSYGPWETQYF
17 | TRBJ2-1 | TRBV24-1 | CATSDARTSGGYNEQFF
13 | TRBJ1-5 | TRBV19 | CASSMGSYQPQHF
15 | TRBJ2-1 | TRBV6-6 | CASSPVAGYYNEQFF
12 | TRBJ2-3 | TRBV6-2/TRBV6-3 | CASVQGPDTQYF
13 | TRBJ1-5 | TRBV2 | CASSGRRDQPQHF
14 | TRBJ1-1 | TRBV5-1 | CASSMRTGNTEAFF
13 | TRBJ2-1 | TRBV12-3/TRBV12-4 | CASSLAQLNEQFF
15 | TRBJ2-1 | TRBV7-9 | CATRTGQASTDEQFF
14 | TRBJ2-1 | TRBV7-2 | CASSPTSGGPKQFF
14 | TRBJ2-5 | TRBV20-1 | CSAKRGGIQETQYF
14 | TRBJ2-5 | TRBV5-1 | CASSPGDRQETQYF
15 | TRBJ2-3 | TRBV18 | CASSPDRGRTDTQYF
18 | TRBJ1-5 | TRBV4-1 | CASSLHSRGTGSNQPQHF
15 | TRBJ1-3 | TRBV11-3 | CARRLGFGAGNTIYF